This T cell receptor beta chain stems from a study of blood T cells in healthy people across ages. This clonotype was counted many times. Together with a sample-barcoded 5' primer, a J-beta primer mix was included in a second PCR lasting roughly 7 to 11 cycles. TCRdb called the 5' RACE reads again in MiXCR, with one record for every CDR3 protein. The repertoire consists of approximately 800,000 distinct CDR3 sequences, with approximately 35% occurring once and the leading ten covering roughly 13%. The TCR was taken from a man younger than 30 in good health. Source material: blood.

The CDR3 protein is CATSRGNGYQETQYF. The CDR3 coding sequence is TGTGCCACCAGCAGAGGAAACGGATACCAAGAGACCCAGTACTTC. The rearrangement uses TRBV15 and TRBJ2-5; D unclear. V was shortened by 1 base and J by 0 bases, with 9 bases between the two germline ends. CDR3 size: 15 residues. The germline V gene has CDR1 LNHNV and CDR2 YYDKDF (reference sequence).